The 10 T cell receptor beta chains presented below share a single source sample, sequenced in a study of T-cell memory formation after mild COVID-19 (dated by TCRdb to the early 2020s). The method was 5' RACE. The listed sequencing device is Illumina NovaSeq 6000. TCRdb itself trimmed the public reads at Q25 with fastp, ran MiXCR and retained productive beta chains. Each CDR3 protein appears once, grouped with its most common genes and DNA. Within this sample are about 200,000 distinct CDR3 sequences, with more than 8% of them counted one time only. The ten largest clones take up roughly 3.5% of the sample. Sequences were obtained from PBMCs or a T cell subset sorted from them (not recorded which). The receptors were gathered from a man younger than 30 who had mild COVID-19 (a few samples of this study predate the infection). The sample titles of this study are shuffled in the database, so cell type and time point are left out; the donor was told from shared clones.

This clonotype showed up many times. The chain joins TRBV6-6 to TRBJ2-3; possibly TRBD2 for D (6 bases). The V and J ends lost 2 bases and 0 bases respectively, with 9 bases between them. CDR3 length: 15 residues. Germline lookup yields CDR1 MNHNY and CDR2 SVGAGI (reference sequence). For the CDR3, the DNA is TGTGCCAGCAGTTACGGGCGGGAAAGCACAGATACGCAGTATTTT. It codes for CASSYGRESTDTQYF.

The sample holds many counts of this clonotype. The V gene is TRBV7-8, the J gene TRBJ2-3, with 8 positions matching TRBD2. Germline V gene sequence: CDR1 SGHVS, CDR2 FQNEAQ. The CDR3 loop spans 17 amino acids. V dropped 2 bases and J dropped 3; count of bases not matched to a gene: 10. CDR3 nucleotide sequence: TGTGCCAGCAGCTTACTCACAGCGGGGGTCCAGACAGATACGCAGTATTTT. Amino acids: CASSLLTAGVQTDTQYF.

This chain connects TRBV5-4 to TRBJ1-1; 8 bases line up with TRBD1. The length of the CDR3 is 14 residues. CDR1 is SGHNT and CDR2 is YYREEE in the germline V gene (reference sequence). V lost 4 bases and J lost 8; bases outside the gene matches: 10. This CDR3 reads CASSPRDRYEEAFF. The CDR3 nucleotides are TGTGCCAGCAGCCCCCGGGACAGGTACGAAGAAGCTTTCTTT. The full variable domain, rest sourced from reference TRBV5-4 and TRBJ1-1, is ETGVTQSPTHLIKTRGQQVTLRCSSQSGHNTVSWYQQALGQGPQFIFQYYREEENGRGNFPPRFSGLQFPNYSSELNVNALELDDSALYLCASSPRDRYEEAFFGQGTRLTVV.

The chain combines TRBV11-2 with TRBJ1-6, with 7 bases identical to TRBD1. V trimming: 5 bases; J trimming: 4 bases; junction bases outside the gene matches: 5. Germline V lookup: CDR1 SGHAT, CDR2 FQNNGV. There are 15 residues in the CDR3. This CDR3 reads CASSARTGYNSPLHF. The CDR3 DNA follows: TGTGCCAGCAGCGCCCGGACAGGATATAATTCACCCCTCCACTTT.

This clonotype showed up many times. The chain has TRBV5-4 and TRBJ2-5, with D possibly TRBD1 on 6 matching bases. Germline values: CDR1 SGHNT, CDR2 YYREEE (reference sequence). CDR3 size: 13 residues. Between the trimmed V and J ends, which lost 1 base and 5 bases, there was a span of 9 bases. CDR3 coding DNA: TGTGCCAGCAGCTTGCAGGGGTACGAGACCCAGTACTTC. It yields the protein CASSLQGYETQYF.

V usage is TRBV5-4 and J usage is TRBJ1-2; the D gene is possibly TRBD1 (5 bases). There are 15 residues in the CDR3. Germline V gives CDR1 SGHNT, CDR2 YYREEE (reference sequence). The germline V and J ends were trimmed by 4 bases and 5 bases, with 18 bases remaining between them. In DNA, the CDR3 is TGTGCCAGCAGCGCCTCAGGGAGGAGTGGATATGGCTACACCTTC. Residues: CASSASGRSGYGYTF. The entire variable domain, with the rest obtained from reference TRBV5-4 and TRBJ1-2, is as follows: ETGVTQSPTHLIKTRGQQVTLRCSSQSGHNTVSWYQQALGQGPQFIFQYYREEENGRGNFPPRFSGLQFPNYSSELNVNALELDDSALYLCASSASGRSGYGYTFGSGTRLTVV.

The chain links TRBV14 to TRBJ2-1; the D gene could be TRBD1 or TRBD2 (5 bases each). The CDR3 consists of 15 residues. Germline V gene sequence: CDR1 SGHDN, CDR2 FVKESK. Trimming removed 1 base at V and 8 bases at J, with 15 bases between. The CDR3 reads CASSQGSVGTDEQFF. The CDR3 nucleotides are TGTGCCAGCAGCCAAGGGAGTGTAGGGACGGATGAGCAGTTCTTC. Combining the CDR3 with reference TRBV14 and TRBJ2-1 gives the whole variable domain EAGVTQFPSHSVIEKGQTVTLRCDPISGHDNLYWYRRVMGKEIKFLLHFVKESKQDESGMPNNRFLAERTGGTYSTLKVQPAELEDSGVYFCASSQGSVGTDEQFFGPGTRLTVL.

The chain carries TRBV12-3 or TRBV12-4 and TRBJ1-2, with D perhaps matching TRBD1 (5 bases). Trimming shortened V by 5 bases and J by 3 bases, and 16 bases separated the two germline ends. The CDR3 is 15 residues long. Here the CDR3 DNA reads TGTGCCAGCAGTCCCCAAATCAGGGACCACTATGGCTACACCTTC. Its translation: CASSPQIRDHYGYTF.

The chain recombines TRBV5-4 with TRBJ2-2, with 11 bases identical to TRBD2. The ends lost 1 base at V and 8 bases at J; junction bases unmatched: 4. Germline V gene lookup returns CDR1 SGHNT and CDR2 YYREEE (reference sequence). This CDR3 has 15 amino acids. The CDR3 reads CASSLTSGGQGELFF. Written as DNA, the CDR3 is TGTGCCAGCAGCTTGACTAGCGGGGGCCAGGGGGAGCTGTTTTTT.

In regard to this clonotype: An end of the junction does not agree with germline; a read error may underlie this. The genes are TRBV20-1 and TRBJ2-2, with 7 bases identical to TRBD1. CDR3 length: 17 residues. Germline CDR1 is DFQATT and CDR2 is SNEGSKA (reference sequence). The CDR3 bases are TGCAGTGCAAAACAAAGCCGGGACAGCGTCTACACCGTGGAGCTGTTTTTT. As protein: CSAKQSRDSVYTVELFF.